These 20 T cell receptor beta chains share one sample of origin, sequenced in a study of T cells after yellow fever vaccination. Via MiXCR, TCRdb re-called the 5' RACE reads, giving one row per CDR3 protein. Of some 350,000 distinct CDR3 sequences listed, more than 5.5% are singletons. Source: PBMCs, taken 5 days after the yellow fever booster vaccination. These receptor sequences come from a man aged 25 to 40 who received the YFV17D yellow fever vaccine.

This clonotype was observed at least ten times. J is TRBJ2-1 and V is TRBV7-8; D perhaps matches TRBD2 (6 bases). CDR3 length: 11 residues. V was trimmed by 4 bases and J by 16 bases, leaving 14 bases between them. CDR1 is SGHVS and CDR2 is FQNEAQ in the germline V gene. The CDR3 nucleotides are TGTGCCAGCAGCTCCCTGACTAGGGTTTTCTTC. Its translation: CASSSLTRVFF. Filled out from reference TRBV7-8 and TRBJ2-1, the complete variable domain reads GAGVSQSPRYKVAKRGQDVALRCDPISGHVSLFWYQQALGQGPEFLTYFQNEAQLDKSGLPSDRFFAERPEGSVSTLKIQRTQQEDSAVYLCASSSLTRVFFGPGTRLTVL.

This clonotype has at least ten counts. The V call is TRBV7-2, the J call TRBJ2-7, with TRBD1 matching 11 bases. Trimming removed 5 bases from V and 2 bases from J; junction bases left unmatched: 5. Germline lookup yields CDR1 SGHTA and CDR2 FQGNSA. The CDR3 runs 15 residues. The CDR3 nucleotides read TGTGCCAGCAGCCTGGGACAGGGGGTGCCCTACGAGCAGTACTTC. This translates into CASSLGQGVPYEQYF.

This clonotype was observed many times. The chain uses TRBV5-1 and TRBJ1-1, with D uncertain. V was shortened by 4 bases and J by 6 bases, with 19 bases between the two germline ends. The CDR3 totals 15 residues. Germline values: CDR1 SGHRS, CDR2 YFSETQ. In DNA, the CDR3 is TGCGCCAGCAGCCCCGGCGGGCGGTACATGGCTGAAGCTTTCTTT. It is translated as CASSPGGRYMAEAFF.

This clonotype was seen a few times. The chain recombines TRBV10-3 with TRBJ1-4; the D is unclear. The germline CDR1 and CDR2 sequences are ENHRY and SYGVKD. The CDR3 consists of 13 residues. V was clipped by 8 bases and J by 9 bases, with 16 bases between them. CDR3 bases: TGTGCCATCTCCCCCACTTCCGATCAAAAACTGTTTTTT. Translating it yields CAISPTSDQKLFF.

The chain uses TRBV20-1 and TRBJ2-5; D is possibly TRBD2 (5 bases). The CDR3 covers 16 residues. The germline V gene encodes CDR1 DFQATT and CDR2 SNEGSKA (reference sequence). V dropped 0 bases and J dropped 0 bases, with 14 bases sitting between them. The CDR3 region has the DNA TGCAGTGCTAGAGATCCCGCGGGCCCGTACCAAGAGACCCAGTACTTC. Translated, it gives CSARDPAGPYQETQYF.

The table lists this clonotype with many counts. The rearrangement links TRBV11-3 to TRBJ2-3; TRBD2 matches 8 bases. Germline V gene data show CDR1 as SGHNT and CDR2 as YENEEA. V gave up 2 bases and J gave up 4 bases; unmatched junction bases: 8. The CDR3 spans 16 residues. The CDR3 DNA follows: TGTGCCAGCAGCTTATATCAGCGGGAGTGGGCAGATACGCAGTATTTT. As protein: CASSLYQREWADTQYF.

The chain uses TRBV20-1 and TRBJ1-6; the D gene is possibly TRBD1 (5 bases). CDR3 length: 14 residues. The germline V gene has CDR1 DFQATT and CDR2 SNEGSKA (reference sequence). V was cut by 6 bases and J by 5 bases, with 14 bases left in between. In DNA, the CDR3 is TGCAGTGCAAGCCCGGGACTTAATAATTCACCCCTCCACTTT. The encoded protein is CSASPGLNNSPLHF.

This clonotype showed up just a few times. The genes are TRBV11-2 and TRBJ2-1, with 11 bases lining up with TRBD2. Germline CDR1 reads SGHAT; CDR2 reads FQNNGV. The length of the CDR3 is 16 residues. The V gene end was trimmed by 7 bases and the J gene end by 9 bases; junction bases not matched to a gene: 14. DNA for the CDR3: TGTGCCAGCACCCCTCCACTAGCGGGAGCTGATGGTGAGCAGTTCTTC. Translated: CASTPPLAGADGEQFF.

At least ten counts were recorded for this clonotype. CDR3 protein: CASSLWETGELFF. The CDR3 DNA reads as TGTGCCAGCAGTTTGTGGGAGACCGGGGAGCTGTTTTTT. J is TRBJ2-2 and V is TRBV12-3 or TRBV12-4; a possible D gene is TRBD2 (5 bases). The CDR3 extends over 13 amino acids. V lost 3 bases and J 5 bases, leaving 7 bases between the germline ends.

This clonotype was detected a few times. The chain uses TRBV29-1 and TRBJ2-1; TRBD2 matches 10 bases. Germline V gene lookup returns CDR1 SQVTM and CDR2 ANQGSEA. CDR3 length equals 16 residues. With 7 bases clipped from V and 9 bases from J, the junction kept 18 bases outside the gene matches. The CDR3 region has the DNA TGCAGCGCATCAGGGAGGAGCGGGAGGGCCGAAGGTGAGCAGTTCTTC. Its protein is CSASGRSGRAEGEQFF.

This clonotype has just a few counts. J is TRBJ2-2 and V is TRBV2, with D possibly being TRBD1 (6 bases). The CDR3 length is 13 residues. Germline V gene lookup returns CDR1 SNHLY and CDR2 FYNNEI. The V end lost 7 bases, the J end lost 7 bases, and 13 bases lay between the germline ends. CDR3 sequence: CASNKQGNGELFF. CDR3 DNA sequence: TGTGCCAGCAATAAACAGGGTAACGGGGAGCTGTTTTTT.

V gene TRBV11-2 combines with J gene TRBJ2-3; D gene uncertain. Germline assignment: CDR1 SGHAT and CDR2 FQNNGV. CDR3 size: 18 residues. Between the trimmed V and J ends, which lost 6 bases and 5 bases, there was a span of 27 bases. The CDR3 DNA reads as TGTGCCAGCAGAGGGCCCGAGACTCCCCCATGGGTTGTAGATACGCAGTATTTT. Protein: CASRGPETPPWVVDTQYF.

This clonotype occurred a few times. This chain links TRBV7-2 with TRBJ1-1; D is undetermined. Germline V lookup: CDR1 SGHTA, CDR2 FQGNSA. Trimming stripped 5 bases from V and 2 bases from J, with 9 bases between. This CDR3 contains 13 residues. DNA for the CDR3: TGTGCCAGCAGCCCCCGGCTTAACACTGAAGCTTTCTTT. This sequence encodes CASSPRLNTEAFF.

This clonotype was observed a handful of times. The rearrangement uses TRBV7-2 and TRBJ2-7, with 8 bases that match TRBD2. CDR1 is SGHTA and CDR2 is FQGNSA in the germline V gene. V dropped 5 bases and J dropped 5; count of bases not matched to a gene: 8. There are 14 residues in the CDR3. DNA of the CDR3: TGTGCCAGCAGCCGGAGCGGGAGTAGCCACGAGCAGTACTTC. It specifies CASSRSGSSHEQYF.

Only a few counts were recorded for this clonotype. J is TRBJ2-3 and V is TRBV11-2; no clear D gene. Germline V gene sequence: CDR1 SGHAT, CDR2 FQNNGV. The V end lost 5 bases, the J end lost 4 bases, and 10 bases lay between the germline ends. The CDR3 runs to 13 residues. The CDR3 here is CASSVTGPDTQYF. In nucleotides, the CDR3 is TGTGCCAGCAGCGTGACTGGCCCAGATACGCAGTATTTT.

This clonotype was seen many times. V is TRBV12-3 or TRBV12-4 and J is TRBJ2-3, with TRBD2 identical over 13 bases. With 6 bases clipped from V and 0 bases from J, the junction kept 3 bases outside the gene matches. This CDR3 region has 16 residues. Written as DNA, the CDR3 is TGTGCCAGCAGCACGACTAGCGGGGGGAGCACAGATACGCAGTATTTT. This encodes CASSTTSGGSTDTQYF.

This clonotype was seen only a few times. The gene calls are TRBV10-3 and TRBJ2-5; D gene unclear. CDR1 is ENHRY and CDR2 is SYGVKD in the germline V gene. This CDR3 is 12 amino acids long. The V end lost 5 bases, the J end lost 5 bases, and 9 bases lay between the germline ends. CDR3 loop: CAISFSPETQYF. The CDR3 nucleotides are TGTGCCATCAGTTTTAGTCCGGAGACCCAGTACTTC.

The chain recombines TRBV5-1 with TRBJ2-7, with D tentatively TRBD1 or TRBD2 (5 bases each). The CDR3 spans 15 residues. V dropped 4 bases and J dropped 3 bases, with 17 bases sitting between them. Germline V gene data show CDR1 as SGHRS and CDR2 as YFSETQ. The CDR3 coding sequence is TGCGCCAGCAGCCAAGAGCGGACATTCCTCTACGAGCAGTACTTC. It translates to CASSQERTFLYEQYF.

This clonotype has more than one count but fewer than ten. J is TRBJ1-5 and V is TRBV12-3 or TRBV12-4; D is undetermined. This CDR3 region has 13 residues. The V end was cut by 6 bases, the J end by 7 bases, with 13 bases between. In DNA, the CDR3 is TGTGCCAGCAGCCTCAAAGATCCCCAGCCCCAGCATTTT. This gives the protein CASSLKDPQPQHF.

The J gene is TRBJ2-1, the V gene TRBV23-1, with TRBD2 matching over 13 bases. TRBV23-1 is noted as an ORF with a role that remains uncertain. V gave up 0 bases and J gave up 8 bases; unmatched junction bases: 10. CDR3 size: 18 residues. CDR3 loop: CASSQSAGLAGVFDEQFF. The DNA for the CDR3 is TGCGCCAGCAGTCAATCGGCCGGACTAGCGGGAGTATTCGATGAGCAGTTCTTC.